The following is a T cell receptor beta chain sequence with its context. The specificity of this receptor is unknown. One base away there is no much larger clone; base qualities are not given. This entry belongs to a study of T cells in Graves' hyperthyroidism and ophthalmopathy (dated by TCRdb to between 2019 and 2020). Describing the broader study: A discovery cohort of fewer than 110 patients, approximately 45 with Graves' ophthalmopathy and over 55 with stable Graves' hyperthyroidism, was used to find distinguishing TCR V-J signatures. For training and testing, the 80 to 100 patients in the discovery cohort were randomly divided in a 7:3 ratio. Prospective prediction of ophthalmopathy was tested in an independent validation cohort consisting of some 18 hyperthyroidism patients and 17 patients who later progressed to ophthalmopathy. Following sampling, methimazole starting at 30 mg daily was given to hyperthyroidism patients, and high-dose intravenous methylprednisolone was given to ophthalmopathy patients. TCR Vbeta CDR3 sequencing of roughly 140 peripheral blood samples (under 45 ophthalmopathy, about 80 hyperthyroidism and about 17 progressor patients) is reported in the paper. In addition, the study compared T-cell repertoires in thyroid tissue and in blood from roughly six Graves' hyperthyroidism patients.

Stable Graves' hyperthyroidism was defined as no progression to ophthalmopathy during 18 months of follow-up. Hyperthyroidism patients were newly diagnosed, with disease duration under 2 months, and aged 18 to 65 years. Exclusion was applied to patients with uncontrolled infections, other autoimmune diseases, pregnancy or lactation. Diagnoses were established on the basis of clinical symptoms, serum thyroxine and TRAb, thyroid ultrasound, and orbital computed tomography. Total RNA was extracted using Trizol reagent, and RNA quality was assessed on an Agilent 2100 Bioanalyzer. What the study reported, not specific to this receptor: In validation, the model predicted progression to ophthalmopathy with about 71% sensitivity and about 72% specificity, a median of 6.5 months before onset. Sample size was not statistically predetermined, and blinding of investigators to group allocation was not performed. Most expanded thyroid clonotypes (frequency above 0.001) were also detected in blood, a finding suggesting that blood repertoires may reflect thyroid immune responses. A 13 V-J signature model separated ophthalmopathy from stable hyperthyroidism, with 87.88% sensitivity and 81.08% specificity in cross-validation and 80%/75% in testing.

Deletion took 5 bases off V and 5 bases off J, with a span of 12 bases between the germline ends. CDR1 SEHNR and CDR2 FQNEAQ are derived from the germline V gene (reference sequence). The CDR3 sequence holds 13 residues, the cysteine and phenylalanine included. Of the read, only the CDR3 DNA is kept; its 39 bases are in frame from base 1. The TCR beta CDR3 regions were amplified from the RNA transcripts. The TCR CDR3 was subjected to a first round of RT-PCR using the HTBI primer set and the Qiagen OneStep RT-PCR kit. The libraries were constructed in a second round of multiplex PCR and then size-selected and purified. Libraries were sequenced paired-end with 100 bp reads on an Illumina HiSeq2000. The published analysis was carried out like this. SOAPnuke was used to process the raw data, removing reads that contained adapters or uncalled bases, had a mean Phred below 15, or lacked an exact match to the constant primer or identifier. High-quality paired reads were merged using COPE v1.2.5, and each unique nucleotide sequence was defined as a clonotype. Clonotypes were aligned to IMGT TRBV, TRBD and TRBJ reference segments using MiTCR v1.1. The analysis included only V-J combinations with a frequency above 0.0001, which together covered roughly 99% of the repertoires. The TCS score was defined as the ratio of F50 (clonal expansion) to E x V (chaos), calculated using BLOSUM62-based TCRdist between CDR3 peptides within each V-J. Welch's t-statistics and random forest reduced roughly 500 V-J features to roughly 13, which were used in a naive Bayes classifier (R e1071). TCRdb's own reprocessing of the public reads used fastp at Q25 and MiXCR and kept productive beta chains. Every entry covers one CDR3 protein and lists the most common genes and DNA from its rows. The V and J calls follow TCRdb's processing rather than the paper's. This sample is represented by under 700,000 distinct CDR3 sequences; just over 45% of them were singletons. The ten biggest clones cover just over 8% of the sample.

The chain links TRBV7-9 with TRBJ1-1; the D segment cannot be called with confidence. The sequencing sample was made of peripheral blood or thyroid tissue (not recorded which). This sequence was found in a woman aged 18-29 years with Graves' hyperthyroidism. Donor details come from another sample of the same person, matched by shared clones. The sequenced DNA: TGTGCCAGCAGCCCCCGGCGGAGGACTGAAGCTTTCTTT. Its protein product is CASSPRRRTEAFF.